Each of the 28 T cell receptor beta chains below was sequenced from the same sample in a study of T cell responses to AZD1222 COVID-19 vaccine. The table came from immunoSEQ multiplex PCR; TCRdb's copy has only in-frame clones and leaves some out. The data show 150,000 to 180,000 clones, approximately 87% seen once. Sequencing used peripheral blood, obtained 28 days after the second AZD1222 dose. These receptor sequences come from an adult who received the AZD1222 COVID-19 vaccine.

For this clone: Other DNA sequences in the sample encode the same CDR3. The CDR3 loop is CASSLIPGQGYEQYF. The CDR3 nucleotides are TGTGCCAGCAGCTTAATACCCGGACAGGGCTACGAGCAGTACTTC. This chain connects TRBV7-3 to TRBJ2-7, with TRBD1 identical over 8 bases. J gave up 3 bases and V 1 base, and 5 bases lay outside the gene matches. The CDR3 consists of 15 residues. Germline lookup yields CDR1 SGHTA and CDR2 FQGTGA.

The chain couples TRBV10-3 to TRBJ2-1; no reliable D call. Germline CDR1 ENHRY, CDR2 SYGVKD. There are 14 residues in the CDR3. V dropped 3 bases and J dropped 8 bases, with 14 bases sitting between them. As DNA, the CDR3 is TGTGCCATCAGTGACCCTATAGTGGGCGATGAGCAGTTCTTC. Translated: CAISDPIVGDEQFF.

The chain joins TRBV15 to TRBJ2-1; 12 bases map to TRBD2. The V gene end was trimmed by 3 bases and the J gene end by 10 bases; junction bases not matched to a gene: 7. Germline V gene sequence: CDR1 LNHNV, CDR2 YYDKDF (reference sequence). The CDR3 runs to 15 residues. The CDR3 DNA reads as TGTGCCACCAGCAGGGCTGCTAGCGGGAGGGACGAGCAGTTCTTC. This codes for CATSRAASGRDEQFF.

This clone has a handful of counts. The V and J genes are TRBV28 and TRBJ1-3; D gene uncertain. In germline, CDR1 is MDHEN, CDR2 SYDVKM. V was cut by 2 bases and J by 3 bases, with 11 bases left in between. This CDR3 spans 15 amino acids. The CDR3: CASSLVGYDGNTIYF. DNA for the CDR3: TGTGCCAGCAGTTTAGTGGGGTACGATGGAAACACCATATATTTT.

This rearrangement joins TRBV28 to TRBJ1-2; 9 bases map to TRBD1. V dropped 1 base and J dropped 8; count of bases not matched to a gene: 5. The germline gives CDR1 MDHEN, CDR2 SYDVKM. The CDR3 is 14 residues long. Here the CDR3 reads CASSLLTGGWGYTF. The CDR3 DNA sequence: TGTGCCAGCAGTTTATTAACAGGGGGCTGGGGCTACACCTTC.

In this sample, this clone turned up once. The chain carries TRBV10-3 and TRBJ1-1; TRBD1 matches at 9 bases. Germline assignment: CDR1 ENHRY and CDR2 SYGVKD. Trimming at V came to 5 bases and at J to 5 bases, leaving 9 bases not matched to a gene. CDR3 length: 15 residues. This CDR3 is CAISSQGQGWTEAFF. CDR3 nucleotides: TGTGCCATCAGTTCCCAGGGACAGGGTTGGACTGAAGCTTTCTTT.

The CDR3 here is CASSQAGTKYYNEQFF. The DNA for the CDR3 is TGTGCCAGCAGCCAGGCGGGGACAAAGTACTACAATGAGCAGTTCTTC. The chain has TRBV3-1 (or the pseudogene TRBV3-2) and TRBJ2-1, with D tentatively TRBD1 or TRBD2 (6 bases each). There are 16 residues in the CDR3. V was trimmed by 3 bases and J by 3 bases, leaving 15 bases between them. Germline V gene data show CDR1 as LGHDT and CDR2 as YNNKEL (reference sequence).

V and J are TRBV28 and TRBJ2-3, with D perhaps TRBD2 (6 bases). The germline V and J ends were trimmed by 7 bases and 0 bases, with 14 bases remaining between them. The CDR3 is 15 amino acids. Germline assignment: CDR1 MDHEN and CDR2 SYDVKM. The CDR3 bases are TGTGCCAGCACCCGCGGGGTTTTTAGCACAGATACGCAGTATTTT. Translated, it gives CASTRGVFSTDTQYF.

The V and J genes are TRBV4-3 and TRBJ1-1; D remains ambiguous. The V gene lost 0 bases and the J gene lost 1 base, with 3 bases spanning the gap. CDR1 is LGHNA and CDR2 is YSLEER in the germline V gene. The CDR3 totals 13 residues. CDR3 in amino acids: CASSQDGNTEAFF. DNA of the CDR3: TGCGCCAGCAGCCAAGATGGGAACACTGAAGCTTTCTTT.

A few counts support this clone. The J gene is TRBJ2-5, the V gene TRBV6-2 or TRBV6-3; TRBD2 matches 7 bases. CDR1 is MNHEY and CDR2 is SVGEGT in the germline V gene. V dropped 6 bases and J dropped 7; count of bases not matched to a gene: 8. CDR3 length equals 13 residues. The chain's CDR3 is CASSTGAGTTQYF. Written as DNA, the CDR3 is TGTGCCAGCAGCACGGGAGCGGGGACGACCCAGTACTTC.

The genes are TRBV2 and TRBJ1-4; D is unclear. Germline values: CDR1 SNHLY, CDR2 FYNNEI. V lost 6 bases and J 4 bases, leaving 9 bases between the germline ends. There are 13 residues in the CDR3. The CDR3 bases are TGTGCCAGCAGCCGGTCTATTAATGAAAAACTGTTTTTT. Its protein is CASSRSINEKLFF. Based on the CDR3 plus reference TRBV2 and TRBJ1-4, the full variable domain is EPEVTQTPSHQVTQMGQEVILRCVPISNHLYFYWYRQILGQKVEFLVSFYNNEISEKSEIFDDQFSVERPDGSNFTLKIRSTKLEDSAMYFCASSRSINEKLFFGSGTQLSVL.

The rearrangement uses TRBV6-2 or TRBV6-3 and TRBJ2-1; D is unresolved. The CDR3 length is 15 residues. Germline CDR1 is MNHEY and CDR2 is SVGEGT. The V gene lost 6 bases and the J gene lost 8 bases, with 20 bases spanning the gap. CDR3 loop: CASSLRQQSLHEQFF. The CDR3 nucleotides are TGTGCCAGCAGCCTCCGGCAACAATCCCTCCATGAGCAGTTCTTC.

This chain connects TRBV24-1 to TRBJ2-5; no clear D. CDR3 length: 15 residues. Germline CDR1 KGHDR, CDR2 SFDVKD. With 3 bases removed from V and 0 bases from J, the gap between germline ends came to 10 bases. CDR3 bases: TGTGCCACCAGTGATCCTGGGCGGAACCAAGAGACCCAGTACTTC. Residues: CATSDPGRNQETQYF.

The rearrangement links TRBV15 to TRBJ1-4; TRBD1 aligns across 8 bases. The V gene end was trimmed by 1 base and the J gene end by 7 bases; junction bases not matched to a gene: 8. Germline lookup yields CDR1 LNHNV and CDR2 YYDKDF (reference sequence). CDR3 length: 16 residues. Here the CDR3 DNA reads TGTGCCACCAGCAGAGGATACGACAGGGGCGGTGAAAAACTGTTTTTT. Protein sequence: CATSRGYDRGGEKLFF.

The chain couples TRBV15 to TRBJ1-2, with D possibly matching TRBD1 (5 bases). The CDR3 consists of 15 residues. Trimming stripped 2 bases from V and 2 bases from J, with 12 bases between. The germline CDR1 and CDR2 sequences are LNHNV and YYDKDF (reference sequence). CDR3 loop: CATSRTSQDNYGYTF. CDR3 sequence (DNA): TGTGCCACCAGCAGAACCTCACAGGACAACTATGGCTACACCTTC.

Regarding this clone: Other DNA variants within this sample encode the same CDR3. In DNA, the CDR3 is TGTGCCAGCAGCTTAGGGGGCAACTATGGCTACACCTTC. Its protein product is CASSLGGNYGYTF. The rearrangement uses TRBV7-8 and TRBJ1-2; a weak D match, TRBD1 (5 bases). The germline CDR1 and CDR2 sequences are SGHVS and FQNEAQ. There are 13 residues in the CDR3. The germline V and J ends were trimmed by 1 base and 2 bases, with 5 bases remaining between them.

The V and J genes are TRBV28 and TRBJ2-7; 8 bases are a match to TRBD1. Trimming at V came to 1 base and at J to 6 bases, leaving 5 bases not matched to a gene. CDR1 and CDR2 from the germline V gene are MDHEN and SYDVKM. CDR3 size: 14 residues. In DNA form, the CDR3 reads TGTGCCAGCAGTTTATCCCAGGGGGCTTTCGAGCAGTACTTC. Protein: CASSLSQGAFEQYF.

V gene TRBV2 combines with J gene TRBJ1-5, with a tentative D call TRBD1 (5 bases). The CDR3 extends over 13 amino acids. V shed 6 bases and J shed 6 bases, with 12 bases lying between them. The germline V gene encodes CDR1 SNHLY and CDR2 FYNNEI. CDR3 region: CASRGRVGQPQHF. The CDR3 nucleotides read TGTGCCAGCAGGGGACGGGTGGGTCAGCCCCAGCATTTT.

The chain employs TRBV10-3 and TRBJ2-7; D is perhaps TRBD2 (6 bases). The CDR3 consists of 13 residues. Germline loops: CDR1 ENHRY, CDR2 SYGVKD. Deletions cut 4 bases from V and 5 bases from J, with 12 bases between. The CDR3 protein is CAISAGSIDEQYF. The CDR3 bases are TGTGCCATCAGTGCCGGGAGTATAGACGAGCAGTACTTC.

This chain connects TRBV13 to TRBJ1-2; 7 bases are shared with TRBD1. V lost 2 bases, J lost 0 bases, and 9 bases stayed unmatched. This CDR3 comprises 17 residues. Germline values: CDR1 PRHDT, CDR2 FYEKMQ (reference sequence). The CDR3 sequence is CASSLQPWTGANYGYTF. The CDR3 region has the DNA TGTGCCAGCAGCTTACAACCCTGGACAGGAGCTAACTATGGCTACACCTTC.

This chain joins TRBV7-2 and TRBJ1-5; D perhaps matches TRBD1 (5 bases). The CDR3 contains 15 residues. V was pared by 5 bases and J by 4 bases, with 15 bases between. CDR1 and CDR2 (germline): SGHTA, FQGNSA. In nucleotides, the CDR3 is TGTGCCAGCAGCGTCCAACCTGGGGGGAATCAGCCCCAGCATTTT. This encodes CASSVQPGGNQPQHF. Full variable domain (outside the CDR3, taken from reference TRBV7-2 and TRBJ1-5): GAGVSQSPSNKVTEKGKDVELRCDPISGHTALYWYRQSLGQGLEFLIYFQGNSAPDKSGLPSDRFSAERTGGSVSTLTIQRTQQEDSAVYLCASSVQPGGNQPQHFGDGTRLSIL.

The rearrangement uses TRBV19 and TRBJ2-1; D could derive from TRBD1 or TRBD2 (6 bases each). Germline CDR1 LNHDA, CDR2 SQIVND (reference sequence). This CDR3 has 13 residues. The V and J ends lost 7 bases and 8 bases respectively, with 15 bases between them. CDR3 sequence reads: CASKPGGPHEQFF. CDR3 DNA sequence: TGTGCCAGTAAACCTGGGGGGCCCCATGAGCAGTTCTTC.

This clone was detected only once. Here the CDR3 reads CASSLDRGVGTEAFF. The CDR3 DNA reads as TGTGCCAGCAGCTTAGACCGTGGGGTAGGTACTGAAGCTTTCTTT. This chain uses TRBV13 with TRBJ1-1; no clear D gene. V lost 1 base, J lost 5 bases, and 14 bases lay in between. CDR3 length: 15 residues. CDR1 and CDR2 (germline): PRHDT, FYEKMQ (reference sequence). The full variable domain, with the rest looked up from reference TRBV13 and TRBJ1-1, is AAGVIQSPRHLIKEKRETATLKCYPIPRHDTVYWYQQGPGQDPQFLISFYEKMQSDKGSIPDRFSAQQFSDYHSELNMSSLELGDSALYFCASSLDRGVGTEAFFGQGTRLTVV.

V usage is TRBV19 and J usage is TRBJ2-1; 10 bases align to TRBD1. This CDR3 has 15 amino acids. V shed 3 bases, J shed 2 bases, and the junction held 1 base outside the gene matches. The germline V gene has CDR1 LNHDA and CDR2 SQIVND (reference sequence). The CDR3 protein is CASSMDRGTYNEQFF. CDR3 nucleotides: TGTGCCAGTAGTATGGACAGGGGGACCTACAATGAGCAGTTCTTC.

The chain links TRBV2 to TRBJ1-5; D unresolved. Germline CDR1 and CDR2: SNHLY and FYNNEI. The CDR3 sequence is 14 residues long. The V gene lost 7 bases and the J gene lost 0 bases, with 10 bases spanning the gap. The CDR3 loop is CASKGRFSNQPQHF. CDR3 sequence (DNA): TGTGCCAGCAAGGGCCGTTTTAGCAATCAGCCCCAGCATTTT.

This clone was seen a single time. V is TRBV10-1 and J is TRBJ2-1; 13 positions match TRBD2. The germline CDR1 and CDR2 sequences are WNHNN and SYGVQD (reference sequence). Losses at the gene ends were 7 bases for V and 9 bases for J; bases not matched to a gene: 3. This CDR3 contains 13 residues. The CDR3 DNA reads TGCGCCAGCATCAGACTAGCGGGAGGTGAGCAGTTCTTC. Its protein product is CASIRLAGGEQFF.

This chain uses TRBV19 with TRBJ1-2, with 8 bases aligning to TRBD1. V lost 9 bases and J lost 8; bases outside the gene matches: 8. This CDR3 is 12 amino acids long. Germline V gene sequence: CDR1 LNHDA, CDR2 SQIVND (reference sequence). CDR3 loop: CASLGQGRGYTF. For the CDR3, the DNA is TGTGCCAGCCTAGGACAGGGAAGGGGCTACACCTTC.

This clone was counted only a few times. CDR3: CASSVTSGMAEQFF. CDR3 in DNA: TGTGCCAGCAGTGTTACTAGCGGGATGGCTGAGCAGTTCTTC. J is TRBJ2-1 and V is TRBV6-4, with 10 bases identical to TRBD2. V lost 4 bases to trimming and J lost 9 bases; unmatched junction nucleotides: 6. CDR1 and CDR2 (germline): MRHNA, SNTAGT. The CDR3 is made up of 14 amino acids.